This T cell receptor (beta chain) was recorded in a study of regulatory T cells in long-lasting Graves disease. About this clonotype: Its antigen is unknown.

Time point denoted: newly diagnosed GD, antithyroid drugs for less than 3 months. Isolated PBMC RNA provided the starting material for the TCR library. Study-level points and caveats: Patients with persistent disease showed a bias toward TRBV28, TRBJ1-2 and TRBJ2-5.

Germline-derived CDR1 and CDR2 are PRHDT and FYEKMQ (reference sequence). This CDR3 is built from 10 residues. Trimming cost V 3 bases and J 11 bases, with 7 bases left between them. Both iRepertoire HTBI primers and Arm-PCR of CDR3 regions were used to build the TCR beta libraries. In the original workflow: Among the samples, 50 to 80 TRBV and 14 TRBJ segments were identified. Each CDR3 protein is one row after TCRdb ran MiXCR on the multiplex PCR reads. The authors' filters were not applied to this entry. Of some 560,000 distinct CDR3 sequences listed, about 16% are singletons. The sample was also linked to a second study, of T cells in Graves' hyperthyroidism and ophthalmopathy. According to that study: In patients aged 18 to 65, hyperthyroidism was newly diagnosed, with duration under 2 months.

Sample: peripheral blood mononuclear cells (PBMCs), taken at new diagnosis, from a patient treated with antithyroid drugs. V and J are TRBV13 and TRBJ1-1; D not certain. The source is a middle-aged woman with Graves disease. Written as DNA, the CDR3 is TGTGCCAGCAGCTTGTCACTGGCTTTCTTT. It codes for CASSLSLAFF.